This T cell receptor beta chain was identified in a study of CD8 T cells in ankylosing spondylitis (dated by TCRdb to 2016 to 2017). Background for the entire study: The study profiled T cell receptor beta repertoires in healthy donors and ankylosing spondylitis patients to find disease-linked TCR variants. In total, the full study cohort was made up of about 99 healthy donors and more than 20 ankylosing spondylitis patients. Peripheral blood was sampled, and synovial fluid was additionally collected from ankylosing spondylitis patients.

This clonotype was seen a handful of times. No antigen is known for it. There are no base qualities to consult, and no much larger clone falls within one base. Data came from an Illumina HiSeq 2500. Quantitative 5'-RACE with molecular barcodes was the method used to prepare the TCR beta libraries. In the paper's pipeline: A new computational method, built on a probabilistic model of VDJ rearrangement, was used to identify disease-linked TCR variants. Using fastp at Q25 and MiXCR, TCRdb reprocessed the public reads and kept productive beta chains. Identical CDR3 protein sequences are pooled into one entry, listed with their most common genes and DNA. The V and J calls and clone size are TCRdb's, not the authors'. The sample includes about 140,000 distinct CDR3 sequences, with 30% to 40% observed a single time. The leading ten clones occupy approximately 5.9% of the sample. Overall study results and their limits: Some TCR beta motif variants had previously been reported in synovial fluid and blood of reactive arthritis patients, which suggested common disease-initiation mechanisms. Significant enrichment of the disease-linked clones was reported in matched synovial fluid samples from ankylosing spondylitis patients. A TCR beta motif of several highly homologous amino acid variants appeared characteristic of blood from ankylosing spondylitis patients. A CD8+ phenotype was shown by the disease-linked clones, which were found at relatively low frequencies in peripheral blood.

The V and J ends are trimmed by 4 bases and 4 bases, leaving 17 bases between them. The CDR1 and CDR2 encoded by the germline V gene are SGDLS and YYNGEE. Measured from the cysteine to the phenylalanine, the CDR3 is 15 residues long. The DNA shown is the 45-base CDR3, in frame from base 1. Synovial fluid samples and blood samples obtained from the same ankylosing spondylitis patients were matched. The TCR originated in a male donor with ankylosing spondylitis. The rearranged chain carries TRBV9 and TRBJ1-1, with no reliable assignment of the D segment. Sequencing used synovial fluid, either unsorted or a sorted T cell fraction (not recorded which). The CDR3: CASSTPSGGGTEAFF. DNA sequence: TGTGCCAGCAGCACCCCTTCGGGAGGAGGCACTGAAGCTTTCTTT.